The clone carrying this TCR beta chain occurred many times. Transcripts of RNA were the source for amplifying TCR beta CDR3 regions. An opening RT-PCR round employed HTBI primers and preceded a second-round multiplex PCR. TCRdb re-analysed the multiplex PCR reads in MiXCR, keeping a single row per CDR3 protein. This repertoire shows a few hundred thousand distinct CDR3 sequences, about a sixth found once; its top ten account for around 12%. The sample belongs to a study of Graves' ophthalmopathy and Graves' hyperthyroidism. Germline V gene lookup returns CDR1 SNHLY and CDR2 FYNNEI. Trimming took 3 bases from V and 4 from J, leaving 15 bases between them. The length of the CDR3 is 15 residues.

Specimen: peripheral blood. This sequence joins TRBV2 and TRBJ2-5; D is possibly TRBD1 (5 bases). The receptor was derived from an adult man with Graves' ophthalmopathy. In nucleotides, the CDR3 is TGTGCCAGCAGTGAGGTTGGCAGGGTAACAGAGACCCAGTACTTC. The encoded protein is CASSEVGRVTETQYF. Using reference TRBV2 and TRBJ2-5 for the parts outside the CDR3, the full variable domain is EPEVTQTPSHQVTQMGQEVILRCVPISNHLYFYWYRQILGQKVEFLVSFYNNEISEKSEIFDDQFSVERPDGSNFTLKIRSTKLEDSAMYFCASSEVGRVTETQYFGPGTRLLVL.